The source of this TCR beta chain is a study of cytomegalovirus exposure and HLA in healthy donors. Germline CDR1 reads SNHLY; CDR2 reads FYNNEI. The CDR3 length is 13 residues. The germline V and J ends were trimmed by 1 base and 6 bases, with 10 bases remaining between them. PCR used 60 Vbeta primers and 13 Jbeta primers. TCRdb's copy holds only in-frame clones and misses some; the assay was immunoSEQ multiplex PCR. The repertoire holds roughly 99,000 clones, around 67% seen once, with roughly 15% in the top ten. The donors were healthy bone marrow donors. This clone was counted only a few times. The sequence was collected from a woman in her forties in good health and CMV-seropositive. Sequencing was done on a sample of PBMCs. The rearrangement joins TRBV2 to TRBJ2-7; D is perhaps TRBD2 (6 bases). The CDR3 region has the DNA TGTGCCAGCAGTGAAGTGCGGGATGGCGAGCAGTACTTC. Encoded protein: CASSEVRDGEQYF. Supplemented by reference TRBV2 and TRBJ2-7, the full variable domain reads EPEVTQTPSHQVTQMGQEVILRCVPISNHLYFYWYRQILGQKVEFLVSFYNNEISEKSEIFDDQFSVERPDGSNFTLKIRSTKLEDSAMYFCASSEVRDGEQYFGPGTRLTVT.